This T cell receptor (beta chain) was documented in a study of response to subunit inactivated influenza vaccine. General observations from the study: Researchers suggested that each seasonal influenza vaccination recruits few new T cells.

TCRdb reprocessed the RT-PCR reads via MiXCR and lists one record per CDR3 protein. Found here are roughly 650,000 distinct CDR3 sequences, less than 20% of them singletons; the top ten hold around 10%. Remarks on this clonotype: Antigen unknown.

The CDR3 consists of 15 residues. Per germline, CDR1 SGHVS and CDR2 FNYEAQ. The trim removed 2 bases at V and 6 bases at J, leaving 10 bases unmatched. The V call is TRBV7-6, the J call TRBJ2-7, with 7 bases lining up with TRBD1. The sequence came from a man aged 45-60 years who received an inactivated influenza vaccine. The sample consisted of PBMCs from blood, taken 11 to 12 days after vaccination. The CDR3 coding sequence is TGTGCCAGCAGCTTATCCCCGGGACAGTTCGGCGAGCAGTACTTC. It is translated as CASSLSPGQFGEQYF.